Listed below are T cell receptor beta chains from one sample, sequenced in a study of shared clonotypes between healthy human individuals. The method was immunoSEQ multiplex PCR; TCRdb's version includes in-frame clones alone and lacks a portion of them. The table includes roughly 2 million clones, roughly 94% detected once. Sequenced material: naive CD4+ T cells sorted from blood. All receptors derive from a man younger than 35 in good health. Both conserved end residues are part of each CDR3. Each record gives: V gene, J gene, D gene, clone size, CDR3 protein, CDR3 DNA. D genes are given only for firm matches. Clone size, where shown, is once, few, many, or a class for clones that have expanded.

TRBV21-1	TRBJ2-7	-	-	CASSKNREVGYEQYF	TGTGCCAGCAGCAAAAACAGGGAGGTTGGCTACGAGCAGTACTTC
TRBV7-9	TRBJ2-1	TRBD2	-	CASSLGLADYNEQFF	TGTGCCAGCAGCTTAGGACTAGCGGACTACAATGAGCAGTTCTTC
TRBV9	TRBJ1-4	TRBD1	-	CASSGGTVNEKLFF	TGTGCCAGCAGCGGCGGGACAGTAAATGAAAAACTGTTTTTT
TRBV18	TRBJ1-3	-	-	CASSRTSGNTIYF	TGTGCCAGCTCACGAACGTCTGGAAACACCATATATTTT
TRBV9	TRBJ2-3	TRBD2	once	CASSATSGGKDTQYF	TGTGCCAGCAGCGCGACTAGCGGGGGTAAAGATACGCAGTATTTT
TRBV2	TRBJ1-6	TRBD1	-	CASSVGSGTGGSPLHF	TGTGCCAGCAGTGTGGGCTCCGGGACAGGTGGTTCACCCCTCCACTTT
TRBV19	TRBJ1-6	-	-	CASPAAPGGNSPLHF	TGTGCCAGTCCCGCCGCGCCCGGGGGGAATTCACCCCTCCACTTT
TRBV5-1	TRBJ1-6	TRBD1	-	CASSLVAGQNNSPLHF	TGCGCCAGCAGCTTGGTGGCGGGACAGAATAATTCACCCCTCCACTTT
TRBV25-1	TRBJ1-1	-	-	CASRPLGGNTEAFF	TGTGCCAGCAGGCCCTTAGGGGGGAACACTGAAGCTTTCTTT
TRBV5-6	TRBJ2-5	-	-	CASSLSSAETQYF	TGTGCCAGCAGCTTGTCTTCTGCAGAGACCCAGTACTTC
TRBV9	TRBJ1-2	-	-	CASSRQSNYGYTF	TGTGCCAGCAGCCGACAAAGTAACTATGGCTACACCTTC
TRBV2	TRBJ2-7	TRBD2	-	CASSSTGTRSEQYF	TGTGCCAGCAGTTCCACCGGGACTAGGAGCGAGCAGTACTTC
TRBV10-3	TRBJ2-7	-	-	CAISGQGSYEQYF	TGTGCCATCAGTGGTCAGGGGTCCTACGAGCAGTACTTC
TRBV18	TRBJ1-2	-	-	CASSPRGTGDGYTF	TGTGCCAGCTCACCTCGGGGGACCGGGGACGGCTACACCTTC
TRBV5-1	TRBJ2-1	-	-	CASVITGQGGNEQFF	TGCGCCAGCGTTATAACCGGCCAGGGAGGCAATGAGCAGTTCTTC
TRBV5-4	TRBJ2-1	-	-	CASSSKAQNEQFF	TGTGCCAGCAGCTCTAAGGCTCAGAATGAGCAGTTCTTC
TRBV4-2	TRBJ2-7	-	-	CASAQGPSYEQYF	TGTGCCAGCGCCCAAGGTCCCTCCTACGAGCAGTACTTC
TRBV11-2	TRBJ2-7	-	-	CASSLIYEQYF	TGTGCCAGCAGCTTGATTTACGAGCAGTACTTC
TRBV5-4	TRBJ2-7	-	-	CASSLSFGQNNYEQYF	TGTGCCAGCAGCTTGAGTTTCGGACAGAACAATTACGAGCAGTACTTC
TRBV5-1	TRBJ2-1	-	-	CASRVTGEHVEQFF	TGCGCCAGCAGGGTTACTGGTGAGCATGTTGAGCAGTTCTTC
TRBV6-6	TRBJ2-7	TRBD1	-	CASLRDSLGEQYF	TGTGCCAGCCTCAGGGACAGTCTGGGCGAGCAGTACTTC
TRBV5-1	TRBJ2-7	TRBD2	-	CASRPTGGYEQYF	TGCGCCAGCCGCCCTACGGGGGGCTACGAGCAGTACTTC
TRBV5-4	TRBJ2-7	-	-	CASSLGQGRDEQYF	TGTGCCAGCAGCTTGGGACAGGGGAGGGACGAGCAGTACTTC
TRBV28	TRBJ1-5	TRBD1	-	CASSLTGTSNQPQHF	TGTGCCAGCAGTCTGACAGGGACCAGCAATCAGCCCCAGCATTTT
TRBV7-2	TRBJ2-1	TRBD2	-	CASSFLAGATEQFF	TGTGCCAGCAGCTTTTTAGCGGGAGCTACTGAGCAGTTCTTC
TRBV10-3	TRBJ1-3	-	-	CAISDGTLGNTIYF	TGTGCCATCAGCGACGGGACACTAGGAAACACCATATATTTT
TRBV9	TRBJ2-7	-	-	CASSRLGQNVYEQYF	TGTGCCAGCAGCAGGCTCGGTCAAAACGTCTACGAGCAGTACTTC
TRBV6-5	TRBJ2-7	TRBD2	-	CASSYGLAGAYEQYF	TGTGCCAGCAGTTACGGACTAGCGGGAGCCTACGAGCAGTACTTC
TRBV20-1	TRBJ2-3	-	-	CSGVRDTQYF	TGCAGTGGGGTCCGAGATACGCAGTATTTT
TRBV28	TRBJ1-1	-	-	CASRPGQWGMNTEAFF	TGTGCCAGCAGACCCGGACAGTGGGGCATGAACACTGAAGCTTTCTTT
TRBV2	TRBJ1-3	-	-	CASSDQGPVGNTIYF	TGTGCCAGCAGTGACCAGGGCCCGGTTGGAAACACCATATATTTT
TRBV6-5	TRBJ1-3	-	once	CASSKPGGGNTIYF	TGTGCCAGCAGCAAACCGGGAGGCGGAAACACCATATATTTT